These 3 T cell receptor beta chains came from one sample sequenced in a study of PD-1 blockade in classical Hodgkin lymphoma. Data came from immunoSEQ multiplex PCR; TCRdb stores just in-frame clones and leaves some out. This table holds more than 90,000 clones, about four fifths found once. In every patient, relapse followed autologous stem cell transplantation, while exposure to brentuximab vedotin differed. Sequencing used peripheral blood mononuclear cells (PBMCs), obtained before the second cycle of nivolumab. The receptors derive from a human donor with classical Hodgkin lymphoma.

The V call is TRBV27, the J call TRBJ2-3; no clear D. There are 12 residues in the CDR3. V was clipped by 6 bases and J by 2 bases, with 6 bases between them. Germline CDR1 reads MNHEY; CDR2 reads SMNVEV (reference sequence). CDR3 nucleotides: TGTGCCAGCAGACAGTTCACAGATACGCAGTATTTT. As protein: CASRQFTDTQYF.

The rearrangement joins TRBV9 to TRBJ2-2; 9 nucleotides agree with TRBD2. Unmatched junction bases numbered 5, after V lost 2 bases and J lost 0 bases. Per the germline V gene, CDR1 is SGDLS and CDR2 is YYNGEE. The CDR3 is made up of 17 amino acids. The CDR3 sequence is CASSVGLAGSNTGELFF. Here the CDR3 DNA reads TGTGCCAGCAGCGTGGGGCTAGCGGGGTCGAACACCGGGGAGCTGTTTTTT. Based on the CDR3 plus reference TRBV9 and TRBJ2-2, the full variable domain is DSGVTQTPKHLITATGQRVTLRCSPRSGDLSVYWYQQSLDQGLQFLIQYYNGEERAKGNILERFSAQQFPDLHSELNLSSLELGDSALYFCASSVGLAGSNTGELFFGEGSRLTVL.

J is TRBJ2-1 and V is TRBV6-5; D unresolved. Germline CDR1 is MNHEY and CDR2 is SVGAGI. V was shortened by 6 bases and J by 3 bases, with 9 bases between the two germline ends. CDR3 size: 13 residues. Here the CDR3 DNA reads TGTGCCAGCAGCCAAACTCTCTACAATGAGCAGTTCTTC. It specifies CASSQTLYNEQFF.